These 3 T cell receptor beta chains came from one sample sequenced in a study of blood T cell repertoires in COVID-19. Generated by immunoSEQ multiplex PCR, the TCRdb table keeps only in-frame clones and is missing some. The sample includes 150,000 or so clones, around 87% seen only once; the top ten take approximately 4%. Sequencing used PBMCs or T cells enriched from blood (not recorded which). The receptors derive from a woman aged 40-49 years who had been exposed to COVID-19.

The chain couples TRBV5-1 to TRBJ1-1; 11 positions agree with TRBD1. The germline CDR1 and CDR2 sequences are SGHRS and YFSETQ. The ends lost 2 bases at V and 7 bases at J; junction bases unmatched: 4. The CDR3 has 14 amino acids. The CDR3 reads CASSFGQGAFEAFF. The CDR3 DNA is TGCGCCAGCAGCTTCGGACAGGGGGCGTTTGAAGCTTTCTTT. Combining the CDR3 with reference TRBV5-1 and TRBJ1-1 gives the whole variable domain KAGVTQTPRYLIKTRGQQVTLSCSPISGHRSVSWYQQTPGQGLQFLFEYFSETQRNKGNFPGRFSGRQFSNSRSEMNVSTLELGDSALYLCASSFGQGAFEAFFGQGTRLTVV.

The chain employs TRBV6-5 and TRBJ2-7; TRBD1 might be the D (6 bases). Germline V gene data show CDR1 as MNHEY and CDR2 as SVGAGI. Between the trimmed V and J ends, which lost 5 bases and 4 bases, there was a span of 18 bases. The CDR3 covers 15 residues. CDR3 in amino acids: CASSKAGTRNYEQYF. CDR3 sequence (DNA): TGTGCCAGCAGTAAGGCCGGGACACGAAATTACGAGCAGTACTTC.

The CDR3 loop is CASSLQKSGDYEQYF. DNA of the CDR3: TGTGCCAGCAGCCTACAGAAAAGCGGGGACTACGAGCAGTACTTC. The rearrangement uses TRBV28 and TRBJ2-7; 7 bases map to TRBD2. This CDR3 spans 15 amino acids. Germline values: CDR1 MDHEN, CDR2 SYDVKM. The V and J ends lost 6 bases and 3 bases, in that order; junction bases with no gene match: 11.